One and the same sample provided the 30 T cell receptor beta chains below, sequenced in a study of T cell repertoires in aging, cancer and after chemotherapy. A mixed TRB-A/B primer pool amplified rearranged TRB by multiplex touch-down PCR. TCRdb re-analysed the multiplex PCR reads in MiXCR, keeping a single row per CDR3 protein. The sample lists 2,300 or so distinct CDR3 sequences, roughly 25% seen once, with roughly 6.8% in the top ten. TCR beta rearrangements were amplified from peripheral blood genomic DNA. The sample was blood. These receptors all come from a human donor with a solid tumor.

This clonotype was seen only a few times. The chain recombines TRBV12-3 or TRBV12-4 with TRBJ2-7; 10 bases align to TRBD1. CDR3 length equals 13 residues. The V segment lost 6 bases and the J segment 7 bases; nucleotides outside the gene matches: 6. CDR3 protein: CASRADRGGEQYF. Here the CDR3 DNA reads TGTGCCAGCAGAGCGGACAGGGGGGGAGAGCAGTACTTC.

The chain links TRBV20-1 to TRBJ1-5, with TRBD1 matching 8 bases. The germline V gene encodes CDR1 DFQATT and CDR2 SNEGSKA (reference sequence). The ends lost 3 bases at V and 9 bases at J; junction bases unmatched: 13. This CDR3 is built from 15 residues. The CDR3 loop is CSASPSTGVSGPQHF. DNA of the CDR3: TGCAGTGCTAGCCCATCGACAGGGGTATCAGGGCCCCAGCATTTT.

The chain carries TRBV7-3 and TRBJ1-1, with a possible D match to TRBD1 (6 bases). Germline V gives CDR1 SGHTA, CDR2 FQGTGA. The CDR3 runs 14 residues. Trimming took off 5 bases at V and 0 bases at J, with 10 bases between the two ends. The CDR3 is CASSPGQLNTEAFF. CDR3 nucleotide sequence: TGTGCCAGCAGCCCTGGACAGCTGAACACTGAAGCTTTCTTT.

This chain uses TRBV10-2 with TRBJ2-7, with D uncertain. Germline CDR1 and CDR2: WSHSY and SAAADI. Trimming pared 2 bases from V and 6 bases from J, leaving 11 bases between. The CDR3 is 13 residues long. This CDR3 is CASSERVPFEQYF. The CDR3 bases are TGCGCCAGCAGTGAGCGAGTTCCCTTCGAGCAGTACTTC.

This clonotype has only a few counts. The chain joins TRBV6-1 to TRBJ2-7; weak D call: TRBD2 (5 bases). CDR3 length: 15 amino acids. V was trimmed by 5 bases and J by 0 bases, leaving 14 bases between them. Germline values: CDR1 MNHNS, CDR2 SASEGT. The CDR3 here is CASSPKRSPSYEQYF. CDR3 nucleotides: TGTGCCAGCAGTCCTAAGCGGTCCCCCTCCTACGAGCAGTACTTC.

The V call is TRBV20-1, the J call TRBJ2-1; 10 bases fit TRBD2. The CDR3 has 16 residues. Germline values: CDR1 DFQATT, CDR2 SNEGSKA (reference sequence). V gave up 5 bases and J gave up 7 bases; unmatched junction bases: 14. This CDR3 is CSAPGSTGLATNEQFF. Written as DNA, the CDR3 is TGCAGTGCTCCCGGATCTACGGGACTAGCGACTAATGAGCAGTTCTTC.

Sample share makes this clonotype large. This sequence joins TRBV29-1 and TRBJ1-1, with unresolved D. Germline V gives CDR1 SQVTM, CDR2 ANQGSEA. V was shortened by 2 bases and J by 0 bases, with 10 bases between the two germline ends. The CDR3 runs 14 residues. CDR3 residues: CSVEWANMNTEAFF. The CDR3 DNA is TGCAGCGTTGAATGGGCGAACATGAACACTGAAGCTTTCTTT.

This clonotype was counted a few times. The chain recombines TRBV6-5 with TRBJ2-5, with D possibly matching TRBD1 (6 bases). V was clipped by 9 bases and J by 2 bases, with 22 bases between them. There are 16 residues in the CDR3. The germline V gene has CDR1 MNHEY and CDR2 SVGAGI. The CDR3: CASRPFGTLLQETQYF. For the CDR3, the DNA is TGTGCCAGTCGGCCTTTCGGGACACTACTTCAAGAGACCCAGTACTTC.

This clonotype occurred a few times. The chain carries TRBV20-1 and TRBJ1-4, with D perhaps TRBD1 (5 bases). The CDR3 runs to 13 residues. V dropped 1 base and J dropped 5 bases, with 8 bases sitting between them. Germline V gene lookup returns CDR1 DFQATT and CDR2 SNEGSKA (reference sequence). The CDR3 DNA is TGCAGTGCTAGAGGACAGAGAAATGAAAAACTGTTTTTT. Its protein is CSARGQRNEKLFF.

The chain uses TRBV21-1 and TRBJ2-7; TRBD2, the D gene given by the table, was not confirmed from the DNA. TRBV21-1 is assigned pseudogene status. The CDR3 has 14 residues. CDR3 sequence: CASSKGERAGEQYF. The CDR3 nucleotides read TGTGCCAGCAGCAAAGGCGAGAGGGCCGGGGAGCAGTACTTC.

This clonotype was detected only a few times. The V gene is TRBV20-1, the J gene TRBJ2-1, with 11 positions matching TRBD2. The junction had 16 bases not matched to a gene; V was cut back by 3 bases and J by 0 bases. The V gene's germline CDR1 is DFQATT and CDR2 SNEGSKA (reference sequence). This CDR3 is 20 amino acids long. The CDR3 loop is CSARCSPGLAETNSYNEQFF. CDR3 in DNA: TGCAGTGCTAGGTGCTCCCCGGGACTAGCGGAAACCAACTCCTACAATGAGCAGTTCTTC.

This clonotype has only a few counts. The CDR3 spells CASSKDTQWTEAFF. The CDR3, as DNA: TGTGCCAGTAGTAAGGACACCCAGTGGACTGAAGCTTTCTTT. The rearrangement links TRBV19 to TRBJ1-1, with D possibly being TRBD1 (5 bases). Germline-derived CDR1 and CDR2 are LNHDA and SQIVND (reference sequence). Trimming left V 4 bases short and J 5 bases short, with 14 bases between. This CDR3 is built from 14 residues.

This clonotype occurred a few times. CDR3 protein: CASSFADAKNIQYF. CDR3 in DNA: TGTGCCAGCAGCTTCGCGGATGCGAAAAACATTCAGTACTTC. The chain combines TRBV7-9 with TRBJ2-4; no firm D call. Germline CDR1 and CDR2: SEHNR and FQNEAQ (reference sequence). The CDR3 has 14 residues. Between the trimmed V and J ends, which lost 3 bases and 4 bases, there was a span of 10 bases. Filled out from reference TRBV7-9 and TRBJ2-4, the complete variable domain reads DTGVSQNPRHKITKRGQNVTFRCDPISEHNRLYWYRQTLGQGPEFLTYFQNEAQLEKSRLLSDRFSAERPKGSFSTLEIQRTEQGDSAMYLCASSFADAKNIQYFGAGTRLSVL.

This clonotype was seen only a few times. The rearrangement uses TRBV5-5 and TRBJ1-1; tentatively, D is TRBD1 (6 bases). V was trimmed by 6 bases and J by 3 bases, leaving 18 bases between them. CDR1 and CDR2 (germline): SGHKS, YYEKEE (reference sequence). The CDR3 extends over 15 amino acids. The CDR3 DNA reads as TGTGCCAGCACCCTGAGGGGGGCCACGTACACTGAAGCTTTCTTT. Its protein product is CASTLRGATYTEAFF.

For the CDR3, the DNA is TGCAGTGCCACGGGGACCGGAGACTCTGGGGCCAACGTCCTGACTTTC. This codes for CSATGTGDSGANVLTF. The gene calls are TRBV20-1 and TRBJ2-6; D tentatively fits TRBD1 or TRBD2 (5 bases each). The V gene lost 6 bases and the J gene lost 0 bases, with 15 bases spanning the gap. The CDR3 runs to 16 residues. Germline lookup yields CDR1 DFQATT and CDR2 SNEGSKA (reference sequence).

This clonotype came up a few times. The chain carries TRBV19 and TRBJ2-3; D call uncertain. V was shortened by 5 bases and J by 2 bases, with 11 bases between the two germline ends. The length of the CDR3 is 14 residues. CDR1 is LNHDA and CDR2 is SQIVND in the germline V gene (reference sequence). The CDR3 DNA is TGTGCCAGTAGTCCACAGCGAAACACAGATACGCAGTATTTT. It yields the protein CASSPQRNTDTQYF.

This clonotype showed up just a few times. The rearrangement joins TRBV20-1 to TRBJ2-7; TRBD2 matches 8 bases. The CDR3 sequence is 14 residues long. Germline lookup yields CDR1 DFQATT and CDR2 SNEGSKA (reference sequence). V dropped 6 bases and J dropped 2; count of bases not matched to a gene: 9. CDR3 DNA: TGCAGTGCCACTACTAGCGGCAACCCCTACGAGCAGTACTTC. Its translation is CSATTSGNPYEQYF.

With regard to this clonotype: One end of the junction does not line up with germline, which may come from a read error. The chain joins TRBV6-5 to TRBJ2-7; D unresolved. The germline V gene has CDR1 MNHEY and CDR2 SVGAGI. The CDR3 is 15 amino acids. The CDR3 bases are TGTGCCAGCCGCCTTAAGAGACTCCCCTCCTACAAGCAGTACTTC. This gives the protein CASRLKRLPSYKQYF.

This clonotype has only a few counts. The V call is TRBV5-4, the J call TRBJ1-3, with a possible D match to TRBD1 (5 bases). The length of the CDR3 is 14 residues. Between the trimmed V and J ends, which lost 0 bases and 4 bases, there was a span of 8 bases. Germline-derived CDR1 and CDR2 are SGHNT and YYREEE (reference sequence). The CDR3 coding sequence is TGTGCCAGCAGCTTGGCGGGGGGAGGAAACACCATATATTTT. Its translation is CASSLAGGGNTIYF.

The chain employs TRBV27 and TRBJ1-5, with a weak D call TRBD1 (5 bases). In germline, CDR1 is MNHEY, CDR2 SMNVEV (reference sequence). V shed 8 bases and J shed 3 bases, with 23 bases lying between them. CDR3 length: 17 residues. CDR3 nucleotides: TGTGCCAGCCGGGTGGGTGGTGTTTTCAGGGACAATCAGCCCCAGCATTTT. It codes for CASRVGGVFRDNQPQHF.

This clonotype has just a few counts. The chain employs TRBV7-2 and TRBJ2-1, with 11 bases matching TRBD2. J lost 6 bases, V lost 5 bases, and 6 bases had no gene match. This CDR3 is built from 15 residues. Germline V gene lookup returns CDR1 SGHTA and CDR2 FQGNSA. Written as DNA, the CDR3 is TGTGCCAGCAGCCGACCCACTAGCGGGAGCAATGAGCAGTTCTTC. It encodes CASSRPTSGSNEQFF.

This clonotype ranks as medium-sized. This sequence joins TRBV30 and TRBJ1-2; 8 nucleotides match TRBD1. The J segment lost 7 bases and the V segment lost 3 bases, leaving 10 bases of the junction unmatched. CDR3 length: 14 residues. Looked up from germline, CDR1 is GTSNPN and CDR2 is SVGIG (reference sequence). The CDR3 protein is CAWSRTGTGRGYTF. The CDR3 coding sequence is TGTGCCTGGAGCCGGACAGGGACCGGGCGTGGCTACACCTTC.

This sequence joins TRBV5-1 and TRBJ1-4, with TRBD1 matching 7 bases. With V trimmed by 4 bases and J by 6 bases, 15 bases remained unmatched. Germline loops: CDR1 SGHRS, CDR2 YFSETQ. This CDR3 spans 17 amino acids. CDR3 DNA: TGCGCCAGCAGCCCTGACAGGGCCGGCCCTTTTGATGAAAAACTGTTTTTT. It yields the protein CASSPDRAGPFDEKLFF.

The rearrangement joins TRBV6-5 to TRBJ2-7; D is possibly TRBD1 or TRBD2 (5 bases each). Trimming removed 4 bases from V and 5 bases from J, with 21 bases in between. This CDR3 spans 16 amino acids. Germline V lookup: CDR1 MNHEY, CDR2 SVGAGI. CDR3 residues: CASSSRGALALHEQYF. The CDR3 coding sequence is TGTGCCAGCAGTTCACGAGGGGCGTTGGCCCTCCACGAGCAGTACTTC.

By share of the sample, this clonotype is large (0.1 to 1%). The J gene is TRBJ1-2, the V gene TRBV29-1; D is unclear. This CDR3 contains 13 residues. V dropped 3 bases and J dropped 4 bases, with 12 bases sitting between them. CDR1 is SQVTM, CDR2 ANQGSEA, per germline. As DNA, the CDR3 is TGCAGCGTTGACAGTATTACAATCTATGGCTACACCTTC. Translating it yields CSVDSITIYGYTF.

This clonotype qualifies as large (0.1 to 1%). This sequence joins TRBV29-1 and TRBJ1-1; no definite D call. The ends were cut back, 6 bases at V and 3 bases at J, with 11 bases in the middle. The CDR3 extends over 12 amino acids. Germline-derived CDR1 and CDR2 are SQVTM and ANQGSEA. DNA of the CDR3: TGCAGCGTAGGGTCGGGGTACACTGAAGCTTTCTTT. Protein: CSVGSGYTEAFF.

The CDR3 reads CASSLAGAGSYGYTF. The DNA for the CDR3 is TGTGCCAGCAGTTTAGCAGGGGCTGGAAGCTATGGCTACACCTTC. V is TRBV12-3 or TRBV12-4 and J is TRBJ1-2; TRBD1 might be the D (5 bases). CDR3 length: 15 residues. Trimming cost V 0 bases and J 4 bases, with 12 bases left between them.

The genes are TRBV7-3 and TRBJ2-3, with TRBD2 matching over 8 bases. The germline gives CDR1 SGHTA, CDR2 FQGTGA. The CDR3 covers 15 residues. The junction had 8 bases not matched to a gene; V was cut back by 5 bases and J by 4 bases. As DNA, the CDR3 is TGTGCCAGCAGCAGGACTAGCATAATGGCAGATACGCAGTATTTT. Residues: CASSRTSIMADTQYF.

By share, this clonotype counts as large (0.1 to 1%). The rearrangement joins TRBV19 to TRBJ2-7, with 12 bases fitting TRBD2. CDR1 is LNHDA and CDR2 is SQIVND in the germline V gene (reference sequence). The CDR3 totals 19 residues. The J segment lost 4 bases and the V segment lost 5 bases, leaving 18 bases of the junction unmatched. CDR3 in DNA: TGTGCCAGTAGTGCCCGTCGCCCTAGCGGGAGGGCCGCTAATTACGAGCAGTACTTC. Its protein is CASSARRPSGRAANYEQYF.

CDR3 residues: CSARVTGNTGELFF. As DNA, the CDR3 is TGCAGTGCTAGAGTAACAGGGAACACCGGGGAGCTGTTTTTT. J is TRBJ2-2 and V is TRBV20-1, with D maybe TRBD1 (5 bases). Germline values: CDR1 DFQATT, CDR2 SNEGSKA (reference sequence). Trimming removed 1 base from V and 1 base from J, with 7 bases in between. The CDR3 runs to 14 residues.